This T cell receptor (beta chain) was found in a study of blood T cell repertoires in COVID-19. Study context: T cells, B-cell-depleted T cells, or PBMCs provided the cDNA or gDNA that served as material.

Assay used: immunoSEQ multiplex PCR; TCRdb lists only in-frame clones, some missing. This sample has 80,000 to 95,000 clones, with about 84% found just once. The J segment lost 1 base and the V segment lost 2 bases, leaving 3 bases of the junction unmatched. This CDR3 has 15 residues. Per the germline V gene, CDR1 is MGHRA and CDR2 is YSYEKL. The sample consisted of peripheral blood. The chain is built from TRBV4-1 and TRBJ2-3, with 7 bases identical to TRBD1. The receptor was isolated from an elderly man with active or convalescent COVID-19. The CDR3 is CASSQTGVGTDTQYF. The CDR3 DNA reads as TGCGCCAGCAGCCAAACAGGGGTGGGCACAGATACGCAGTATTTT.